The sequence of this T cell receptor beta chain was determined in a study of control samples from healthy donors and cancer patients. Germline lookup yields CDR1 LNHDA and CDR2 SQIVND (reference sequence). The V end was cut by 11 bases, the J end by 5 bases, with 18 bases between. CDR3 length equals 13 residues. This clone occurred a few times. Sequencing used immunoSEQ multiplex PCR; TCRdb keeps in-frame clones, though not all of them. Counted here are over 200,000 clones, roughly 82% occurring once; the ten biggest clones make up more than 10%. Sequencing input: PBMCs. The V gene is TRBV19, the J gene TRBJ1-1, with D unclear. This sequence originates from a woman in her fifties or sixties with lung cancer. Here the CDR3 DNA reads TGTGCCTGCGGGGAGTTCCTAAGGACTGAAGCTTTCTTT. Translating gives CACGEFLRTEAFF.